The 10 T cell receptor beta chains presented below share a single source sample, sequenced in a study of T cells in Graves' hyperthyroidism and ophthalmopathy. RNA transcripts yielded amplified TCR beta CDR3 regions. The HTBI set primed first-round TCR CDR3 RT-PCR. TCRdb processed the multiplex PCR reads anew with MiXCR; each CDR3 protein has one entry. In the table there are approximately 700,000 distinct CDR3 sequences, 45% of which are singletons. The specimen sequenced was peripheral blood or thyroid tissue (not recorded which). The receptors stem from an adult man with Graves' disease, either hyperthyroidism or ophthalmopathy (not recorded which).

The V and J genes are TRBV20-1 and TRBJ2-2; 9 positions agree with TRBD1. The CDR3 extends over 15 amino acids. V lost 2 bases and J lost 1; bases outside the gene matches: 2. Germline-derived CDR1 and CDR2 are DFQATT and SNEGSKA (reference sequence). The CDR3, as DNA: TGCAGTGCTAGACCGGGACAGGGGAACACCGGGGAGCTGTTTTTT. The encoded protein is CSARPGQGNTGELFF.

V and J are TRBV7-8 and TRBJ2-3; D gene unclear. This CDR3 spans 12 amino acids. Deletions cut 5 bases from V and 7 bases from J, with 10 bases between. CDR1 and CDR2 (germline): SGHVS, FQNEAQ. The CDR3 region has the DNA TGTGCCAGCAGCCGTGATGCTTATACGCAGTATTTT. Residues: CASSRDAYTQYF.

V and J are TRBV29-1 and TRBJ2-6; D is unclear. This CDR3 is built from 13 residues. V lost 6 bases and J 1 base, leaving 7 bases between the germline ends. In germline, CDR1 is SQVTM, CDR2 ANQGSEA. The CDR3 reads CSVGFSGANVLTF. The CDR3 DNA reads TGCAGCGTGGGGTTTTCTGGGGCCAACGTCCTGACTTTC.

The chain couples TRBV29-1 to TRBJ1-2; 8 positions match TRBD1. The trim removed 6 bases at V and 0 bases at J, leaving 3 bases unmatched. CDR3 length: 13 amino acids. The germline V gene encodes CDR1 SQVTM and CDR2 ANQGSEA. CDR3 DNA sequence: TGCAGCGTCTTGACAGGGGCTAACTATGGCTACACCTTC. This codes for CSVLTGANYGYTF.

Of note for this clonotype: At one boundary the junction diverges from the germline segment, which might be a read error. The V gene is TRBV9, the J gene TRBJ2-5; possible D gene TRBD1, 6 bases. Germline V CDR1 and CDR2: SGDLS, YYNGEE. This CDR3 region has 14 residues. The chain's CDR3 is CASGVGVGAETQYF. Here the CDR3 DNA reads TGTGCCAGCGGCGTCGGGGTGGGGGCGGAGACCCAGTACTTC.

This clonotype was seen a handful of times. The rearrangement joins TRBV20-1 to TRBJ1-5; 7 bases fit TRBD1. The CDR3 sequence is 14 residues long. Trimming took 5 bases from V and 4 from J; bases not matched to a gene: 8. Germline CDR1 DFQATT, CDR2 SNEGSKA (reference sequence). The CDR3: CSAASGTVNQPQHF. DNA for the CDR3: TGCAGTGCTGCCTCCGGGACAGTAAATCAGCCCCAGCATTTT.

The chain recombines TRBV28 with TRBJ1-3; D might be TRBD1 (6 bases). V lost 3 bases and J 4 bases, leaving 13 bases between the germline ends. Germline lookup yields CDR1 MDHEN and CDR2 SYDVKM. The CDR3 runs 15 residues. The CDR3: CASSFQQGFGNTIYF. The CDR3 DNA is TGTGCCAGCAGTTTCCAACAGGGTTTCGGAAACACCATATATTTT.

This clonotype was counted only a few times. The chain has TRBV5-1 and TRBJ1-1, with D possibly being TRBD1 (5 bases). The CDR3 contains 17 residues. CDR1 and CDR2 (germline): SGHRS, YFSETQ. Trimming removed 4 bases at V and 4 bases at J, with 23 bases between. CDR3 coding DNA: TGCGCCAGCAGCCCCGTTGCGGGGGGTAAGGTGACCACTGAAGCTTTCTTT. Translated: CASSPVAGGKVTTEAFF.

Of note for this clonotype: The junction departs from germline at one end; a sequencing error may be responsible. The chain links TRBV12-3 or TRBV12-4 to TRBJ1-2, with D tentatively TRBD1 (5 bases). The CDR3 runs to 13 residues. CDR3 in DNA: TGTACCAGCAGTTTGGGGACGAACTATGGCTACACCTTC. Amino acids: CTSSLGTNYGYTF.

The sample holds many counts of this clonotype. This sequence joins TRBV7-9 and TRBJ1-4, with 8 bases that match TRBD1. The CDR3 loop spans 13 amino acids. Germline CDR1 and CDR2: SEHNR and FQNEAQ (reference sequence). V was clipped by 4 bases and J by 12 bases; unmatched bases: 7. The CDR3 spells CASSSRQGRELFF. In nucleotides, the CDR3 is TGTGCCAGCAGCTCAAGACAGGGGAGGGAACTGTTTTTT. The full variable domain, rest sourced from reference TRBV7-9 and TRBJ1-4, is DTGVSQNPRHKITKRGQNVTFRCDPISEHNRLYWYRQTLGQGPEFLTYFQNEAQLEKSRLLSDRFSAERPKGSFSTLEIQRTEQGDSAMYLCASSSRQGRELFFGSGTQLSVL.